This TCR beta chain was sequenced during a study of blood T cell repertoires in COVID-19 (dated by TCRdb to 2018 to 2021). Background for the entire study: The collaborator samples originated in the United States, Italy and Spain and spanned the acute and convalescent phases of COVID-19. The prospective study material was composed of cDNA or gDNA derived from T cells, B-cell-depleted T cells, or PBMCs. The repertoires were released in a freely available public database meant as a resource for research on the immune response to SARS-CoV-2. The dataset comprised deeply sampled blood TCRbeta repertoires from subjects exposed to, actively infected with, or recovered from COVID-19. Where available, HLA class I and class II types were taken from metadata supplied by the sample provider and were not determined by assay-based typing. Nearly every sample came with metadata listing a de-identified subject ID, COVID-19 status, age in years and sex. The samples were drawn from the first 160 participants of the ongoing ImmuneRACE study and from some 1,300 subjects provided by 6 global collaborators.

About this clone itself: It has no known antigen specificity. It has no much larger one-base neighbor in the sample; base qualities were not kept.

The full study reports these points: The amount of clinical and demographic metadata varied by source and participant and was provided uncurated.

V and J are trimmed by 1 base and 5 bases, and the gene matches miss 3 bases of the junction. Taken from the germline V gene, the CDR1 and CDR2 loops are MGHRA and YSYEKL. Including cysteine and phenylalanine, the CDR3 has 15 amino acids. The entry retains the CDR3 DNA only, 45 bases that are in frame from base 1. A second Seattle source provided samples from volunteer blood donors who had recovered from COVID-19. Each collaborating institution followed its own protocols to collect whole blood in K2EDTA tubes. Collaborator samples were shipped for TCRbeta analysis as frozen whole blood, isolated PBMCs, or DNA extracted from either sample type. TCRbeta CDR3 regions were amplified from genomic DNA using the immunoSEQ Assay, a bias-controlled multiplex PCR. Under the source paper's analysis protocol: Nucleated cell counts per sample were estimated from amplification of reference gene primers within the assay. Sequence reads were collapsed and filtered to measure the absolute abundance of every unique TCRbeta CDR3 rearrangement. Productive Simpson clonality was computed per sample as the square root of Simpson's diversity index over productive rearrangements. In TCRdb, the immuneACCESS table is reduced to in-frame sequences with V and J assigned. These tables do not hold every clone; where another copy was compared, an unresolved V gene accounts for under half, and the others remain unexplained. The DNA gave D and trimming, while V, J and clone size come from that table. This sample lists about 210,000 clones; around 80% were detected once. The ten largest clones represent 2% to 2.5% of the sample.

The chain was built from TRBV4-1 and TRBJ2-2, and 8 bases in between align with TRBD1. This TCR was recovered from a man between 40 and 49 years old who had recovered from COVID-19. Sequenced: peripheral blood. CDR3 loop: CASSQAGGRTGELFF. The DNA reads TGCGCCAGCAGCCAAGCAGGGGGCCGAACCGGGGAGCTGTTTTTT.